The clone carrying this T cell receptor (beta chain) was recorded once. This specimen comes from a study of blood T cell repertoires in COVID-19. In the study overall: The samples span acute and convalescent COVID-19 from the United States, Italy and Spain.

Measured with immunoSEQ multiplex PCR; TCRdb has only the in-frame clones, and not every one. The top ten clones hold 6.6% of a sample with about 160,000 clones, roughly 90% of them seen once. Recruitment covered about 26 US areas and drew participants whose ages spanned roughly 18 to 100 years. The CDR3 consists of 13 residues. The V and J ends lost 6 bases and 3 bases, in that order; junction bases with no gene match: 2. Germline CDR1 and CDR2: MNHEY and SVGEGT. Sequencing was carried out using PBMCs or T cells enriched from blood (not recorded which). The sequence was obtained from a woman aged 45-65 years who had recovered from COVID-19. This rearrangement joins TRBV6-2 or TRBV6-3 to TRBJ2-7; 10 bases match TRBD2. CDR3 nucleotides: TGTGCCAGCAGCCGGACTAGCGGCTACGAGCAGTACTTC. As protein: CASSRTSGYEQYF.